This T cell receptor (beta chain) was sequenced during a study of somatic mutations in cytotoxic T cells in rheumatoid arthritis. Study details: The flow sorting of some V beta antibody-stained T-cell populations reached nearly 100% purity, and the sorted populations included V beta1+ cells sequenced for TCRB.

The V gene end was trimmed by 2 bases and the J gene end by 0 bases; junction bases not matched to a gene: 6. The CDR3 consists of 17 residues. The germline V gene encodes CDR1 SGHDT and CDR2 YYEEEE. Each healthy control was a blood donor; the group had a median age of roughly 57 years (range about 21-70), and 55% to 60% were female. The study pulled out CD4+ and CD8+ cells with positive magnetic bead selection and then checked their purity by flow cytometry. About this clone itself: The antigen is undetermined.

General study findings and limits: The top CD8+ clone topped 20% of CD8+ cells in about an eighth of the roughly 60 patients.

TCRdb's copy holds only in-frame clones and misses some; the assay was immunoSEQ multiplex PCR. There are just under 20,000 clones in the sample; roughly four fifths occur only once, and roughly a tenth lies in the top ten. Sample: CD8+ T cells sorted from blood. This rearrangement joins TRBV5-6 to TRBJ1-4; 8 nucleotides align to TRBD1. The sequence was obtained from a woman aged 50 to 65 in good health. In DNA, the CDR3 is TGTGCCAGCAGCTTCTCGGGACAGGCAGCAACTAATGAAAAACTGTTTTTT. Protein sequence: CASSFSGQAATNEKLFF.